The present T cell receptor (beta chain) was sequenced within a study of response to subunit inactivated influenza vaccine. Study conclusions and caveats: The authors offered the suggestion that each seasonal influenza vaccination recruits few new T cells.

TCRdb used MiXCR to reprocess the RT-PCR reads, holding one entry per CDR3 protein. Of about 620,000 distinct CDR3 sequences in the sample, about 11% were seen once. As concerns this clonotype: Its antigen is currently unknown.

The J segment lost 3 bases and the V segment lost 6 bases, leaving 9 bases of the junction unmatched. CDR3 length equals 16 residues. Germline CDR1 SGHAT, CDR2 FQNNGV. The data also belong to a second study, concerning T cells expressing NK-cell markers. According to that study: Making the TCR beta cDNA relied on 5'RACE template switching with UMIs.

The receptor was isolated from a man aged 50-59 years who received an inactivated influenza vaccine. The chain has TRBV11-2 and TRBJ2-3; 10 bases map to TRBD2. The sequencing used PBMCs from blood, collected on the day of vaccination. CDR3 sequence (DNA): TGTGCCAGCAGTACACTACAGCGGGGGGGTACAGATACGCAGTATTTT. Translating gives CASSTLQRGGTDTQYF. The complete variable domain, with remaining parts taken from reference TRBV11-2 and TRBJ2-3, reads EAGVAQSPRYKIIEKRQSVAFWCNPISGHATLYWYQQILGQGPKLLIQFQNNGVVDDSQLPKDRFSAERLKGVDSTLKIQPAKLEDSAVYLCASSTLQRGGTDTQYFGPGTRLTVL.